The clone carrying this T cell receptor beta chain has a handful of counts. The antigen is not known. The CDR3 has 13 residues. The V end lost 8 bases, the J end lost 1 base, and 12 bases lay between the germline ends. Germline V gene sequence: CDR1 SGHRS, CDR2 YFSETQ. Via MiXCR, TCRdb re-called the reads, giving one row per CDR3 protein. The sample lists 300,000 to 400,000 distinct CDR3 sequences; 15% to 20% were seen once. These data originate in a study of T cell repertoires in cytomegalovirus infection. Overall study: Indicated by public TCR beta signatures were CMV infection and matching HLA type.

Whole-study results and caveats: Ex vivo, HLA-C-restricted CMV-specific TCR beta clonotypes prevailed over the rest of the response. Frequencies of public TCR beta families were cumulated, and this identified carriers of CMV plus the relevant HLA.

This chain links TRBV5-1 with TRBJ1-1; D unclear. Material: PBMCs. This clonotype was sampled from a human donor in good health (CMV status not recorded). Some clones in this sample may be carry-over from other donors' samples. Here the CDR3 reads CASHPERNTEAFF. CDR3 bases: TGCGCCAGTCACCCGGAGCGGAACACTGAAGCTTTCTTT.